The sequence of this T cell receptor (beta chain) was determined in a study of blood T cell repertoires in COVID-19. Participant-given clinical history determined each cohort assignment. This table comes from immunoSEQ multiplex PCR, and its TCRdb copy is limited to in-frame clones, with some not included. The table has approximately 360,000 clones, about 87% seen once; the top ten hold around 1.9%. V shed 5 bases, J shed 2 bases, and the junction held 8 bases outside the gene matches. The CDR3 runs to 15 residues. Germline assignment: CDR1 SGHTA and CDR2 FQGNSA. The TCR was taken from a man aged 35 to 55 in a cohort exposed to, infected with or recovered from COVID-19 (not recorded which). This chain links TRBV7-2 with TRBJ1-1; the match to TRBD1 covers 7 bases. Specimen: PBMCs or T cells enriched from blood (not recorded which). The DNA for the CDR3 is TGTGCCAGCAGCGCCCGACAGGGCGCAAACACTGAAGCTTTCTTT. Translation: CASSARQGANTEAFF.